This TCR beta chain was identified during a study of technical replicates of blood from a handful of donors. CDR1 is MDHEN, CDR2 SYDVKM, per germline. This CDR3 region has 14 residues. V was clipped by 4 bases and J by 5 bases, with 12 bases between them. Here immunoSEQ multiplex PCR was the method, and the copy in TCRdb shows in-frame clones only, minus some. The repertoire has fewer than 90,000 clones, 94% of them found once; the top ten carry around 0.25%. Sample: T cells isolated from PBMCs. V and J are TRBV28 and TRBJ1-5; possibly TRBD1 for D (6 bases). The sequence derives from a human donor in good health. The CDR3, as DNA: TGTGCCAGCAGTTCCGGACAGCCCGATCAGCCCCAGCATTTT. It encodes CASSSGQPDQPQHF.